One sample yielded the 15 T cell receptor beta chains listed below, sequenced in a study of regulatory T cells in long-lasting Graves disease. Investigators prepared the TCR beta libraries by applying iRepertoire HTBI primers and Arm-PCR of CDR3 regions. Using its own MiXCR run on the multiplex PCR reads, TCRdb lists one record per CDR3 protein. The repertoire holds approximately 350,000 distinct CDR3 sequences, with approximately 10% as singletons. Time point reported: newly diagnosed GD, antithyroid drugs for less than 3 months. The TCR library used RNA extracted from PBMCs. These sequences were also reported in another study, on T cells in Graves' hyperthyroidism and ophthalmopathy.

The sample in question was peripheral blood mononuclear cells (PBMCs), obtained at new diagnosis, from a patient treated with antithyroid drugs. The receptors come from a woman aged 18-29 years with Graves disease.

This clonotype was observed at least ten times. This chain connects TRBV28 to TRBJ2-1, with a tentative D call TRBD1 (5 bases). The CDR3 runs to 16 residues. Trimming took off 5 bases at V and 0 bases at J, with 14 bases between the two ends. Germline CDR1 and CDR2: MDHEN and SYDVKM. The CDR3 DNA reads as TGTGCCAGCAGTCAGAGACAGCCCGGCTCCTACAATGAGCAGTTCTTC. The encoded protein is CASSQRQPGSYNEQFF.

This clonotype was counted at least ten times. The chain uses TRBV11-1 and TRBJ1-1; TRBD1 is a possible D gene (6 bases). Germline V gives CDR1 SGHAT, CDR2 FQDESV (reference sequence). The CDR3 contains 15 residues. V was pared by 3 bases and J by 1 base, with 12 bases between. CDR3 region: CASSLDQGKNTEAFF. The CDR3 DNA sequence: TGTGCCAGCAGCTTGGATCAGGGGAAGAACACTGAAGCTTTCTTT.

This clonotype was observed a few times. Because it lacks the conserved phenylalanine or tryptophan at the end, this CDR3 is likely a read error. V and J are TRBV10-1 and TRBJ2-2, with D tentatively TRBD2 (6 bases). Germline V CDR1 and CDR2: WNHNN, SYGVQD (reference sequence). This CDR3 is 13 amino acids long. The V gene lost 4 bases and the J gene lost 7 bases, with 10 bases spanning the gap. DNA for the CDR3: TGCGCCAGCAGTGCCTACGGGGGCGGGGAGCTGTTTTCT. Encoded protein: CASSAYGGGELFS.

The rearrangement uses TRBV19 and TRBJ2-3, with D uncertain. V was trimmed by 5 bases and J by 3 bases, leaving 18 bases between them. In germline, CDR1 is LNHDA, CDR2 SQIVND (reference sequence). This CDR3 spans 16 amino acids. The CDR3 nucleotides are TGTGCCAGTAGTCTGGGGATTGGGCCCGTGACAGATACGCAGTATTTT. The encoded protein is CASSLGIGPVTDTQYF.

This clonotype was found many times. In DNA, the CDR3 is TGTGCCAGCAGCTCCCGGGACAGCTATTCACCCCTCCACTTT. It yields the protein CASSSRDSYSPLHF. This chain connects TRBV11-1 to TRBJ1-6, with 7 bases aligning to TRBD1. CDR3 length: 14 amino acids. Germline CDR1 and CDR2: SGHAT and FQDESV (reference sequence). J was trimmed by 8 bases and V by 4 bases; bases with no gene match: 5.

This clonotype was counted between two and nine times. With a much larger clone just one base away, this may be a read error. This sequence joins TRBV20-1 and TRBJ2-1; D is uncertain. Per germline, CDR1 DFQATT and CDR2 SNEGSKA (reference sequence). The CDR3 totals 11 residues. CDR3 protein: CSAKGPNEQLF. The CDR3 region has the DNA TGCAGTGCTAAAGGGCCAAATGAGCAGCTCTTC.

Comment on this clonotype: Just one base apart from a much larger clone, this may be a read error. The rearrangement joins TRBV5-5 to TRBJ2-3, with D tentatively TRBD1 or TRBD2 (5 bases each). Germline V CDR1 and CDR2: SGHKS, YYEKEE (reference sequence). This CDR3 is 15 amino acids long. DNA for the CDR3: TGTGTCAGCAGCTCGGTTCCGGGGCTCACAGATACGCAGTATTTT. Protein product: CVSSSVPGLTDTQYF.

This clonotype was found many times. The chain combines TRBV12-3 or TRBV12-4 with TRBJ2-3; D is undetermined. The CDR3 totals 13 residues. V was clipped by 6 bases and J by 4 bases, with 11 bases between them. CDR3 nucleotide sequence: TGTGCCAGCAGGTATACTCTGGCAGATACGCAGTATTTT. Protein product: CASRYTLADTQYF.

The table lists this clonotype with a few counts. The chain couples TRBV4-1 to TRBJ1-3; D is unclear. Germline-derived CDR1 and CDR2 are MGHRA and YSYEKL. This CDR3 region has 16 residues. V shed 1 base and J shed 0 bases, with 10 bases lying between them. In DNA, the CDR3 is TGCGCCAGCAGCCAAGTCAGTCGGACCTCTGGAAACACCATATATTTT. This encodes CASSQVSRTSGNTIYF.

This clonotype has a count of ten or more. This CDR3 is CASSANGLAGESWTDTQYF. The CDR3 DNA reads as TGTGCCAGCAGCGCGAACGGACTAGCGGGGGAGAGCTGGACAGATACGCAGTATTTT. The rearrangement uses TRBV13 and TRBJ2-3, with 13 bases fitting TRBD2. This CDR3 region has 19 residues. Per the germline V gene, CDR1 is PRHDT and CDR2 is FYEKMQ (reference sequence). The V segment lost 5 bases and the J segment 3 bases; nucleotides outside the gene matches: 14.

At least ten counts were recorded for this clonotype. The genes are TRBV20-1 and TRBJ2-3; 7 bases map to TRBD2. CDR1 is DFQATT, CDR2 SNEGSKA, per germline (reference sequence). V lost 3 bases, J lost 9 bases, and 12 bases stayed unmatched. The CDR3 contains 14 residues. The CDR3 sequence is CSARRAGAAETQYF. In DNA, the CDR3 is TGCAGTGCTAGGCGGGCGGGAGCTGCTGAAACGCAGTATTTT.

This clonotype occurred a few times. A clone one base away is much larger, so this may be a read error. The chain joins TRBV7-2 to TRBJ1-1; D call uncertain. Deletions cut 5 bases from V and 9 bases from J, with 19 bases between. Germline V gene sequence: CDR1 SGHTA, CDR2 FQGNSA. The CDR3 has 14 residues. This chain's CDR3 is CASSIVSGSEKAFF. The CDR3 DNA reads TGTGCCAGCAGCATAGTCTCGGGATCCGAAAAAGCTTTCTTT.

The V and J genes are TRBV11-2 and TRBJ2-2; D uncertain. Trimming took 3 bases from V and 8 from J, leaving 10 bases between them. Germline CDR1 is SGHAT and CDR2 is FQNNGV. The CDR3 is 13 residues long. The CDR3 loop is CASSFIVGGELFF. In DNA form, the CDR3 reads TGTGCCAGCAGCTTCATCGTGGGGGGGGAGCTGTTTTTT.

This clonotype was detected only a few times. The CDR3 carries no conserved terminal phenylalanine or tryptophan, so it likely arises from a read error. The rearrangement joins TRBV19 to TRBJ1-1, with 8 positions matching TRBD1. Per the germline V gene, CDR1 is LNHDA and CDR2 is SQIVND (reference sequence). The CDR3 length is 15 residues. The V and J ends lost 3 bases and 2 bases, in that order; junction bases with no gene match: 5. The CDR3 sequence: CASSISDRANTEAFL. The DNA for the CDR3 is TGTGCCAGTAGTATTTCGGACAGGGCCAACACTGAAGCTTTCCTT.

The chain couples TRBV3-1 to TRBJ1-1, with D hard to call. V was cut by 4 bases and J by 6 bases, with 12 bases left in between. CDR3 length equals 13 residues. In germline, CDR1 is LGHDT, CDR2 YNNKEL (reference sequence). CDR3 nucleotide sequence: TGTGCCAGCAGCCTAGGGTGGAATCCTGAAGCTTTCTTT. Amino acid sequence: CASSLGWNPEAFF.